Many counts were recorded for the clone carrying this T cell receptor beta chain. As yet, its antigen is unknown. The sample originates from a study of regulatory T cells in long-lasting Graves disease. Regarding the study as a whole: Results may be inaccurate due to the small sample size. TCR diversity was lower in persistent than newly diagnosed Graves' disease. New patients shared over 800 public clonotypes, fewer than the 2,500 to 3,000 shared by persistent patients.

Relying on iRepertoire HTBI primers and Arm-PCR of CDR3 regions, the team built TCR beta libraries. A single record per CDR3 protein comes from TCRdb applying MiXCR to the multiplex PCR reads. Among a few hundred thousand distinct CDR3 sequences listed, around 21% were seen once. Time point given: newly diagnosed GD, antithyroid drugs for less than 3 months. With RNA extracted from PBMCs as input, the TCR library was made. The V and J ends lost 6 bases and 5 bases, in that order; junction bases with no gene match: 7. The V gene's germline CDR1 is SQVTM and CDR2 ANQGSEA. CDR3 length: 14 amino acids. Source: peripheral blood mononuclear cells (PBMCs), taken at new diagnosis, from a patient treated with antithyroid drugs. This clonotype was sampled from a female donor with Graves disease. The chain carries TRBV29-1 and TRBJ1-6; TRBD1 aligns across 7 bases. This chain's CDR3 is CSVRQGGDNSPLHF. Here the CDR3 DNA reads TGCAGCGTCCGACAGGGCGGGGATAATTCACCCCTCCACTTT.